Shown below are 18 T cell receptor beta chains from a single sample sequenced in a study of immune characterization of retroperitoneal liposarcoma. TCRdb analysed the PCR reads with MiXCR anew, one entry per CDR3 protein. The sample lists thousands of distinct CDR3 sequences; 35% to 45% were seen once. The specimen sequenced was tumor tissue. These TCRs come from a male donor with retroperitoneal liposarcoma.

This sequence joins TRBV6-1 and TRBJ2-3; TRBD1 matches at 9 bases. The CDR3 extends over 17 amino acids. CDR1 is MNHNS, CDR2 SASEGT, per germline. The J segment lost 4 bases and the V segment lost 2 bases, leaving 10 bases of the junction unmatched. The CDR3 region is CASSEKGGTGFPDTQYF. Here the CDR3 DNA reads TGTGCCAGCAGTGAAAAGGGAGGGACAGGGTTTCCAGATACGCAGTATTTT.

Relative to its sample, this clonotype is medium-sized. The chain uses TRBV6-1 and TRBJ2-2; D unresolved. Between the trimmed V and J ends, which lost 5 bases and 6 bases, there was a span of 7 bases. The CDR3 runs to 12 residues. The germline V gene has CDR1 MNHNS and CDR2 SASEGT. CDR3 sequence reads: CASSPVSGELFF. CDR3 sequence (DNA): TGTGCCAGCAGTCCGGTCTCCGGGGAGCTGTTTTTT.

The chain joins TRBV27 to TRBJ2-1; the D is unclear. With the DNA end fitting TRBJ2-7 better, the J assignment may be wrong. The CDR3 contains 11 residues. Germline V CDR1 and CDR2: MNHEY, SMNVEV (reference sequence). The CDR3 sequence is CASSSSYEQYF. The DNA of the CDR3 is TGTGCCAGCAGTTCCTCTTACGAGCAGTACTTC.

The V call is TRBV4-1, the J call TRBJ2-3; D unclear. This CDR3 region has 19 residues. CDR1 and CDR2 from the germline V gene are MGHRA and YSYEKL. Trimming left V 5 bases short and J 1 base short, with 25 bases between. The CDR3 spells CASSSQSTPSLRGTDTQYF. CDR3 sequence (DNA): TGCGCCAGCAGCTCTCAATCGACTCCGAGCCTTCGGGGCACAGATACGCAGTATTTT.

The CDR3 loop is CASSPRTKTETQYF. DNA for the CDR3: TGTGCCAGCAGCCCCCGGACTAAAACGGAGACCCAGTACTTC. The gene calls are TRBV11-3 and TRBJ2-5, with D possibly matching TRBD2 (6 bases). The CDR3 contains 14 residues. Germline lookup yields CDR1 SGHNT and CDR2 YENEEA. V was cut by 5 bases and J by 5 bases, with 15 bases left in between.

This clonotype was seen once. The V gene is TRBV12-3 or TRBV12-4, the J gene TRBJ2-1, with 13 positions matching TRBD2. V lost 5 bases and J lost 0; bases outside the gene matches: 7. This CDR3 region has 18 residues. CDR3 DNA sequence: TGTGCCAGCAGTCCCGGGACTAGCGGGACCCTCTCCTACAATGAGCAGTTCTTC. Its translation is CASSPGTSGTLSYNEQFF.

The V and J genes are TRBV12-3 or TRBV12-4 and TRBJ2-2, with TRBD2 matching 10 bases. The CDR3 is 18 residues long. Trimming cost V 5 bases and J 1 base; bases outside gene matches: 10. The CDR3 DNA is TGTGCCAGCAGTCTGAGTCTGTGGACTAGCGGGAACACCGGGGAGCTGTTTTTT. This sequence encodes CASSLSLWTSGNTGELFF.

This clonotype was seen more than once but under ten times. The chain couples TRBV6-1 to TRBJ2-1; D is undetermined. The CDR3 spans 11 residues. The ends were cut back, 0 bases at V and 10 bases at J, with 4 bases in the middle. Germline V gives CDR1 MNHNS, CDR2 SASEGT. The DNA of the CDR3 is TGTGCCAGCAGTGAAGCAGGGGAGCAGTTCTTC. Protein product: CASSEAGEQFF.

In this sample, this clonotype is medium-sized. The chain uses TRBV7-8 and TRBJ1-2; 8 bases line up with TRBD1. The germline gives CDR1 SGHVS, CDR2 FQNEAQ. This CDR3 has 16 amino acids. Germline trimming cut 7 bases from V and 4 bases from J; bases unmatched to any gene: 14. The CDR3 coding sequence is TGTGCCAGCAATAGTCACGGGACAGGAGGCCCCTATGGCTACACCTTC. Its translation is CASNSHGTGGPYGYTF.

This chain links TRBV10-3 with TRBJ1-2, with no clear D. The CDR3 totals 13 residues. With 3 bases removed from V and 0 bases from J, the gap between germline ends came to 5 bases. CDR1 and CDR2 from the germline V gene are ENHRY and SYGVKD. CDR3 in amino acids: CAISEDPNYGYTF. The CDR3 region has the DNA TGTGCCATCAGTGAAGATCCTAACTATGGCTACACCTTC.

The J gene is TRBJ2-5, the V gene TRBV11-3, with TRBD2 matching over 10 bases. Germline V gene sequence: CDR1 SGHNT, CDR2 YENEEA. J gave up 4 bases and V 2 bases, and 10 bases lay outside the gene matches. This CDR3 has 17 residues. The chain's CDR3 is CASSLSRLAGAGETQYF. For the CDR3, the DNA is TGTGCCAGCAGCTTATCTCGTCTAGCGGGAGCGGGAGAGACCCAGTACTTC.

The V call is TRBV6-1, the J call TRBJ1-5; D uncertain. CDR1 and CDR2 from the germline V gene are MNHNS and SASEGT. This CDR3 comprises 14 residues. V was shortened by 7 bases and J by 7 bases, with 17 bases between the two germline ends. The CDR3 nucleotides are TGTGCCAGCAAGGGCACGAGGGCCGAACAGCCCCAGCATTTT. Amino acids: CASKGTRAEQPQHF.

This clonotype was seen a few times. The V and J genes are TRBV12-3 or TRBV12-4 and TRBJ2-1, with 11 positions matching TRBD2. The better agreement between TRBJ2-7 and the DNA end casts doubt on the J call. This CDR3 is built from 16 residues. CDR3: CASSSLAGGTINEQYF. As DNA, the CDR3 is TGTGCCAGCAGTTCCCTAGCGGGAGGCACCATCAATGAGCAGTACTTC.

This chain links TRBV12-3 or TRBV12-4 with TRBJ2-1, with 12 bases matching TRBD1. The CDR3 totals 14 residues. V lost 6 bases to trimming and J lost 10 bases; unmatched junction nucleotides: 7. The CDR3 sequence: CASRGQGAGYEQFF. CDR3 coding DNA: TGTGCCAGCAGGGGACAGGGGGCCGGGTACGAGCAGTTCTTC.

This clonotype is classed as large. The V and J genes are TRBV25-1 and TRBJ2-1; D tentatively reads TRBD1 or TRBD2 (5 bases each). In germline, CDR1 is MGHDK, CDR2 SYGVNS. The CDR3 length is 15 residues. Deletions cut 6 bases from V and 4 bases from J, with 16 bases between. CDR3 region: CASSRMWGSYNEQFF. The CDR3 DNA follows: TGTGCCAGCAGCCGAATGTGGGGGAGTTACAATGAGCAGTTCTTC.

V and J are TRBV6-6 and TRBJ1-6, with D hard to call. The CDR3 length is 16 residues. Trimming pared 5 bases from V and 9 bases from J, leaving 20 bases between. The V gene's germline CDR1 is MNHNY and CDR2 SVGAGI (reference sequence). This CDR3 reads CASSTTGLYMGSPLHF. In DNA form, the CDR3 reads TGTGCCAGCAGTACCACGGGCCTCTATATGGGTTCACCCCTCCACTTT.

The chain combines TRBV4-3 with TRBJ2-1, with 10 nucleotides matching TRBD1. The J call may be in error: the DNA end matches TRBJ2-5 better. The CDR3 loop spans 18 amino acids. The germline V gene has CDR1 LGHNA and CDR2 YSLEER. CDR3 sequence reads: CASSQDTSWDRGGETQYF. The CDR3 nucleotides are TGCGCCAGCAGCCAAGATACAAGTTGGGACAGGGGTGGGGAGACCCAGTACTTC.

The chain couples TRBV7-2 to TRBJ2-5; D unresolved. The ends were cut back, 5 bases at V and 0 bases at J, with 13 bases in the middle. Germline CDR1 is SGHTA and CDR2 is FQGNSA. The CDR3 spans 15 residues. In DNA form, the CDR3 reads TGTGCCAGCAGCGCACTCGCTGGAAACCAAGAGACCCAGTACTTC. Protein: CASSALAGNQETQYF.